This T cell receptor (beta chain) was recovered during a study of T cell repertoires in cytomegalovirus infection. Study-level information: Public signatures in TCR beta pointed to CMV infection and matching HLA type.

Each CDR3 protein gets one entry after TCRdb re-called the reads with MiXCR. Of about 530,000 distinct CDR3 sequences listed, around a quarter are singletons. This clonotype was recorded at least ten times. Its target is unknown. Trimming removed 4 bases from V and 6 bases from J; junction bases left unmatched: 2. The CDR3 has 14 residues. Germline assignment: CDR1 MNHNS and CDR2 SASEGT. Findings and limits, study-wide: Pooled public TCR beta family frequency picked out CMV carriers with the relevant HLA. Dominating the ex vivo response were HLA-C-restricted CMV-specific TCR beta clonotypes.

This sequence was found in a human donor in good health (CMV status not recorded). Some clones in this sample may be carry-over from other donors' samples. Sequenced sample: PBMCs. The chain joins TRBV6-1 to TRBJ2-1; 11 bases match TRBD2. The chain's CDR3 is CASSGLAGLNEQFF. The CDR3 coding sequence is TGTGCCAGCAGTGGACTAGCGGGACTCAATGAGCAGTTCTTC.